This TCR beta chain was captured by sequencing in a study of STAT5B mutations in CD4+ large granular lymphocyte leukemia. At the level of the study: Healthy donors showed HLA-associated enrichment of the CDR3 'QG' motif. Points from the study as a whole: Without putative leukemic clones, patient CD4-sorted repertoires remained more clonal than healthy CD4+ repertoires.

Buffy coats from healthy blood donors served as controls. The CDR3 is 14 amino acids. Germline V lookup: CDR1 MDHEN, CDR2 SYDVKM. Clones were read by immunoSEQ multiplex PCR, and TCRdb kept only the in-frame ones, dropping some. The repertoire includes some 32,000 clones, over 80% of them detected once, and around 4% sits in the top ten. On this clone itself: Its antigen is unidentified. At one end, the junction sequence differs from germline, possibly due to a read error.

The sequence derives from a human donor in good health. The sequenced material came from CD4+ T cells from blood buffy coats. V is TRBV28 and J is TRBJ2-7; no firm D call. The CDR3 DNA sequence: TGTGCCACCAGTCCCCTAGGTCAACTCTACGAGCAGTACTTC. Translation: CATSPLGQLYEQYF.